This TCR beta chain was retrieved from a study of blood T cell repertoires in COVID-19. The wider study: Samples representing acute and convalescent COVID-19 were sourced from the United States, Italy and Spain.

Method: immunoSEQ multiplex PCR; TCRdb's copy keeps in-frame clones and lacks some. The data hold about 130,000 clones, with roughly four fifths observed a single time. Allocation to cohorts depended on clinical history reported by the participants. The study counted Cohort 3 donors as recovered given two negative PCRs, clearance, or symptom resolution. CDR3 length: 15 amino acids. V dropped 5 bases and J dropped 4; count of bases not matched to a gene: 7. From germline, CDR1 is ENHRY and CDR2 SYGVKD. The clonotype comes from a young man who had recovered from COVID-19. The chain combines TRBV10-3 with TRBJ1-1, with 10 bases aligning to TRBD1. Sample: PBMCs or T cells enriched from blood (not recorded which). CDR3 DNA sequence: TGTGCCATCAGTACCCCGGGACAGGGGAGCACTGAAGCTTTCTTT. Translated, it gives CAISTPGQGSTEAFF.